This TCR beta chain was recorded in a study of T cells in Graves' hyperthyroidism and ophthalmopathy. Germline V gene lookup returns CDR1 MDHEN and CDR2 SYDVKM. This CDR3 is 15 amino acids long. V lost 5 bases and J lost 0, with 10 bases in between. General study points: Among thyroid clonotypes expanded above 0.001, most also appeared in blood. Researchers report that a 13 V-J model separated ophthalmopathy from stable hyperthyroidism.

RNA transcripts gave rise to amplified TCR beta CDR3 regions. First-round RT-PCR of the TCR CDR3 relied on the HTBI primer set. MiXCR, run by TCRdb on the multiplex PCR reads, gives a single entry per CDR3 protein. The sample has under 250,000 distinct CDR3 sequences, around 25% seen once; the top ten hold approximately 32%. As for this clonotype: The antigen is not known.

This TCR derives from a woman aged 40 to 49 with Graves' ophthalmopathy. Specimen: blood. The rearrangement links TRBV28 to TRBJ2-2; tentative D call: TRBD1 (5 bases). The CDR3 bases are TGTGCCAGCAGTACTGACAGCCCGAACACCGGGGAGCTGTTTTTT. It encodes CASSTDSPNTGELFF.